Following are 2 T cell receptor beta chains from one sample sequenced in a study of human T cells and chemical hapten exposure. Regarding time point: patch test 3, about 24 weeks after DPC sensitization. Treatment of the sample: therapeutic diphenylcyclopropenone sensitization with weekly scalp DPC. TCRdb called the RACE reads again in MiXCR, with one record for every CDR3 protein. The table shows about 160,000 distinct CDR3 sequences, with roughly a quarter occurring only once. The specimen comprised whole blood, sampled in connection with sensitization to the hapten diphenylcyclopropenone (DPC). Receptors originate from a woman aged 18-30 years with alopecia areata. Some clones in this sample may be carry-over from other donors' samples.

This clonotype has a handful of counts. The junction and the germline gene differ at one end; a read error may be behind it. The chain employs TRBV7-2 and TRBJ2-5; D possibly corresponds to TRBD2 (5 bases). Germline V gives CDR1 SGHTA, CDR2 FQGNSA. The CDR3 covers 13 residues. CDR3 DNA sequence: TGTGCCAGCAGCTCAGGCTGGGGAGAGACCCGGTACTTC. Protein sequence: CASSSGWGETRYF.

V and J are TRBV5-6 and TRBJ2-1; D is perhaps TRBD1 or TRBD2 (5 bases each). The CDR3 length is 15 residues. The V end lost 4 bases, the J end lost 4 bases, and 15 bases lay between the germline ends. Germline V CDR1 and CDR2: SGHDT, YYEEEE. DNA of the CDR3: TGTGCCAGCAGCCGTGGGACGGATAGATACAATGAGCAGTTCTTC. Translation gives CASSRGTDRYNEQFF. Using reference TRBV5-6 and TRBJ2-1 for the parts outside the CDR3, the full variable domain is DAGVTQSPTHLIKTRGQQVTLRCSPKSGHDTVSWYQQALGQGPQFIFQYYEEEERQRGNFPDRFSGHQFPNYSSELNVNALLLGDSALYLCASSRGTDRYNEQFFGPGTRLTVL.